A single T cell receptor (beta chain) is shown here with its context. CDR3 size: 16 residues. After removal of 5 bases from V and 0 bases from J, the junction contained 6 bases not matched to a gene. Germline CDR1 is MRHNA and CDR2 is SNTAGT. The data were obtained in a study of identical twins. TCRdb redid the calling of the 5' RACE reads with MiXCR, one entry per CDR3 protein. The sample has 460,000 or so distinct CDR3 sequences; approximately 15% are singletons. This sample was shared with a second study, whose subject was yellow fever vaccine responses in identical twins.

Sequencing was performed on CD4+ T cells sorted from blood. The V and J genes are TRBV6-4 and TRBJ2-1, with 8 nucleotides matching TRBD2. This clonotype originated in a woman aged 18-29 years in good health. CDR3 sequence: CASSHLAGSSYNEQFF. In DNA form, the CDR3 reads TGTGCCAGCAGTCACTTAGCGGGGAGCTCCTACAATGAGCAGTTCTTC.